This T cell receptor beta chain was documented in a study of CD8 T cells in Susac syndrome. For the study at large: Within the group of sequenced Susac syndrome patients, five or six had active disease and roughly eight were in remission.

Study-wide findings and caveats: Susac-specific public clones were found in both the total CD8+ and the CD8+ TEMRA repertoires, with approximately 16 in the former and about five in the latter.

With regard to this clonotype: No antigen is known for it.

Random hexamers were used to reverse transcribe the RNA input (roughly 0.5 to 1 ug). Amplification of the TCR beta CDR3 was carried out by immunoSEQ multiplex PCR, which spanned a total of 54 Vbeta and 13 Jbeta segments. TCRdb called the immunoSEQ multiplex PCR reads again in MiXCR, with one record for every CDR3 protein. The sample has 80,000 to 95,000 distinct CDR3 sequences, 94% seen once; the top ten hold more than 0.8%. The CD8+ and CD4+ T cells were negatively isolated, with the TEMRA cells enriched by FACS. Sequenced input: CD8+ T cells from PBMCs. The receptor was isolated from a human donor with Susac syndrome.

The CDR3 DNA sequence: TGTGCCAGCAGCCCAGGGGGGGAAGAGACCCAGTACTTC. It translates to CASSPGGEETQYF. This sequence joins TRBV13 and TRBJ2-5; D tentatively fits TRBD1 or TRBD2 (7 bases each). V lost 5 bases and J lost 3, with 10 bases in between. This CDR3 spans 13 amino acids. Germline-derived CDR1 and CDR2 are PRHDT and FYEKMQ (reference sequence).